The present TCR beta chain was sequenced within a study of T cells in localized non-small cell lung cancer. Assay used: immunoSEQ multiplex PCR; TCRdb lists only in-frame clones, some missing. The sample consists of about 43,000 clones, around 90% of them appearing once. The CDR3 has 13 residues. CDR1 and CDR2 from the germline V gene are SQVTM and ANQGSEA. The V segment lost 3 bases and the J segment 10 bases; nucleotides outside the gene matches: 7. The V and J genes are TRBV29-1 and TRBJ2-1, with TRBD2 identical over 9 bases. The sequence was obtained from a woman aged 35 to 70 with stage II lung adenocarcinoma. This specimen consisted of PBMCs, obtained before any cancer treatment. As DNA, the CDR3 is TGCAGCGTTGAGGGGATAGCGGGGGCGGAGCAGTTCTTC. As protein: CSVEGIAGAEQFF.